The sequence of this T cell receptor (beta chain) was determined in a study of monozygotic twins with inflammatory bowel disease. TCRdb re-called the 5' RACE reads; one entry per CDR3 protein, DNA not given. The sample holds a few hundred thousand distinct CDR3 sequences. The CDR3 totals 15 residues. Germline values: CDR1 DFQATT, CDR2 SNEGSKA (reference sequence). The chain uses TRBV20-1 and TRBJ2-2; TCRdb selects TRBD1, and the lack of DNA leaves this call unchecked. The origin of this receptor is a human donor with ulcerative colitis or Crohn's disease, or a healthy co-twin of an affected twin (not recorded which). The sample was blood. The CDR3 region is CSARDATGRVGELFF.